This T cell receptor (beta chain) was profiled in a study of cytomegalovirus exposure and HLA in healthy donors. Looking at the study overall: Sequencing of about 179 million T cells in an earlier analysis found 120 million or so unique TCR beta sequences. About 80 million unique TCR sequences came from HLA-typed donors in an early release.

V shed 4 bases and J shed 1 base, with 7 bases lying between them. This CDR3 spans 12 amino acids. Per the germline V gene, CDR1 is GTSNPN and CDR2 is SVGIG (reference sequence). Nominal health characterized the donors when sampled, though unrecorded immune exposures were likely. Both 60 Vbeta primers and 13 Jbeta primers went into the PCR. Authors' data handling: The authors later counted 65 million to 80 million unique TCR beta chains, 8.5 million to 13 million of them shared. Clones were read by immunoSEQ multiplex PCR, and TCRdb kept only the in-frame ones, dropping some. V and J calls and clone size are as listed in that table; D and trimming were resolved from the DNA. Of 130,000 or so clones in the sample, around 74% were seen once.

This TCR was recovered from a man in his forties in good health and CMV-seropositive. The rearrangement uses TRBV30 and TRBJ1-1; unclear D gene. Material for sequencing was PBMCs. The CDR3 loop is CAWTLANTEAFF. CDR3 sequence (DNA): TGTGCCTGGACACTTGCGAACACTGAAGCTTTCTTT.